The next 24 T cell receptor beta chains were all read from a single sample in a study of T cell responses to AZD1222 COVID-19 vaccine. Assay used: immunoSEQ multiplex PCR; TCRdb lists only in-frame clones, some missing. The sample holds about 130,000 clones; 75% to 90% are singletons and the top ten take approximately 6.8%. This specimen was peripheral blood, taken on day 0 of AZD1222 vaccination. Receptors originate from an adult in good health.

This chain joins TRBV29-1 and TRBJ2-7, with unresolved D. Germline V gene sequence: CDR1 SQVTM, CDR2 ANQGSEA. V gave up 7 bases and J gave up 5 bases, with 15 bases separating them. The CDR3 runs to 12 residues. The CDR3 DNA reads TGCAGCGCAGATGCCGGCGGAGACGAGCAGTACTTC. Amino acid sequence: CSADAGGDEQYF.

The V gene is TRBV7-8, the J gene TRBJ2-7; D gene ambiguous. CDR3 size: 14 residues. CDR1 SGHVS and CDR2 FQNEAQ come from the germline V gene. V was pared by 5 bases and J by 1 base, with 12 bases between. CDR3 loop: CASSPRRTSYEQYF. DNA for the CDR3: TGTGCCAGCAGCCCCCGGCGGACGTCCTACGAGCAGTACTTC.

This rearrangement joins TRBV6-2 or TRBV6-3 to TRBJ2-1; D might be TRBD2 (5 bases). The CDR3 is made up of 15 amino acids. The germline gives CDR1 MNHEY, CDR2 SVGEGT. The ends were cut back, 5 bases at V and 4 bases at J, with 15 bases in the middle. CDR3 in amino acids: CASSPPGLEYNEQFF. DNA for the CDR3: TGTGCCAGCAGTCCCCCCGGACTCGAGTACAATGAGCAGTTCTTC.

The chain is built from TRBV20-1 and TRBJ1-2, with D possibly TRBD1 on 6 matching bases. The CDR3 is 13 amino acids. V shed 3 bases and J shed 7 bases, with 15 bases lying between them. From germline, CDR1 is DFQATT and CDR2 SNEGSKA (reference sequence). The CDR3 region is CSASRQRGGGYTF. DNA of the CDR3: TGCAGTGCTAGTCGGCAAAGGGGGGGTGGCTACACCTTC.

CDR3 in DNA: TGCGCCAGCAGCCAAGATTGGAGAGGGTTCGCTTTCTTT. It specifies CASSQDWRGFAFF. The gene calls are TRBV4-3 and TRBJ1-1; no firm D call. Trimming stripped 0 bases from V and 11 bases from J, with 13 bases between. From germline, CDR1 is LGHNA and CDR2 YSLEER. The CDR3 has 13 residues.

The gene calls are TRBV13 and TRBJ1-3; tentatively, D is TRBD1 (6 bases). CDR1 is PRHDT and CDR2 is FYEKMQ in the germline V gene (reference sequence). The CDR3 length is 14 residues. V was pared by 3 bases and J by 4 bases, with 10 bases between. The chain's CDR3 is CASSFGRGGNTIYF. CDR3 sequence (DNA): TGTGCCAGCAGCTTCGGCAGGGGCGGAAACACCATATATTTT.

This chain joins TRBV10-3 and TRBJ2-3, with D unresolved. V gave up 3 bases and J gave up 0 bases, with 7 bases separating them. The V gene's germline CDR1 is ENHRY and CDR2 SYGVKD. The CDR3 sequence is 14 residues long. The CDR3 reads CAISDGFSTDTQYF. In DNA form, the CDR3 reads TGTGCCATCAGTGACGGATTTAGCACAGATACGCAGTATTTT.

The rearrangement links TRBV2 to TRBJ1-1, with TRBD1 as a possible D gene (5 bases). The V end lost 9 bases, the J end lost 4 bases, and 18 bases lay between the germline ends. Germline loops: CDR1 SNHLY, CDR2 FYNNEI. This CDR3 contains 14 residues. The CDR3 nucleotides read TGTGCCAGAGGGACCGCCGGGGAGGCCACTGAAGCTTTCTTT. Its translation is CARGTAGEATEAFF.

The chain combines TRBV19 with TRBJ1-2; D may be TRBD1 (5 bases). This CDR3 has 14 amino acids. Germline CDR1 LNHDA, CDR2 SQIVND (reference sequence). Trimming left V 2 bases short and J 4 bases short, with 11 bases between. The CDR3 spells CASSIKGFGYGYTF. In DNA, the CDR3 is TGTGCCAGTAGTATAAAGGGGTTTGGCTATGGCTACACCTTC. Drawing the rest from reference TRBV19 and TRBJ1-2, the complete variable domain is DGGITQSPKYLFRKEGQNVTLSCEQNLNHDAMYWYRQDPGQGLRLIYYSQIVNDFQKGDIAEGYSVSREKKESFPLTVTSAQKNPTAFYLCASSIKGFGYGYTFGSGTRLTVV.

The chain uses TRBV6-1 and TRBJ2-7; D perhaps matches TRBD2 (6 bases). Germline CDR1 reads MNHNS; CDR2 reads SASEGT. This CDR3 comprises 14 residues. With 3 bases removed from V and 4 bases from J, the gap between germline ends came to 13 bases. The DNA for the CDR3 is TGTGCCAGCAGTGACGGAGGGGCGGTTTACGAGCAGTACTTC. Encoded protein: CASSDGGAVYEQYF.

The chain uses TRBV6-5 and TRBJ1-2; 9 bases match TRBD1. V was pared by 2 bases and J by 8 bases, with 6 bases of the junction left unmatched. The CDR3 totals 14 residues. CDR1 MNHEY and CDR2 SVGAGI come from the germline V gene. CDR3 in DNA: TGTGCCAGCAGTTACACAGGGACAGGGTCCGGCTACACCTTC. Translated, it gives CASSYTGTGSGYTF.

The rearrangement uses TRBV18 and TRBJ1-2, with D perhaps matching TRBD1 (5 bases). The CDR3 is made up of 14 amino acids. Germline lookup yields CDR1 KGHSH and CDR2 LQKENI. Deletions cut 1 base from V and 8 bases from J, with 14 bases between. Here the CDR3 DNA reads TGTGCCAGCTCACCACTGGCAGGGCAAGAGGGCTACACCTTC. Translating it yields CASSPLAGQEGYTF.

CDR3 DNA: TGTGCCAGTAGTATAGATGGCGGGGGGGCCGCAGATACGCAGTATTTT. Its translation: CASSIDGGGAADTQYF. The chain combines TRBV19 with TRBJ2-3; 9 nucleotides match TRBD2. CDR3 size: 16 residues. Trimming removed 0 bases from V and 4 bases from J; junction bases left unmatched: 5. Germline CDR1 LNHDA, CDR2 SQIVND (reference sequence).

The chain couples TRBV12-5 to TRBJ1-2; tentative D call: TRBD1 (5 bases). Per the germline V gene, CDR1 is LGHNT and CDR2 is FRNRAP. With 5 bases removed from V and 8 bases from J, the gap between germline ends came to 12 bases. The CDR3 sequence is 12 residues long. CDR3: CASGRDRWGYTF. The DNA for the CDR3 is TGTGCTAGTGGTAGGGACCGCTGGGGCTACACCTTC.

The chain combines TRBV2 with TRBJ1-1; unclear D gene. The CDR3 loop spans 12 amino acids. Germline V gene sequence: CDR1 SNHLY, CDR2 FYNNEI. Trimming took 3 bases from V and 8 from J, leaving 10 bases between them. CDR3 residues: CASSDMSAEAFF. Written as DNA, the CDR3 is TGTGCCAGCAGTGATATGTCAGCAGAAGCTTTCTTT.

The chain is built from TRBV14 and TRBJ1-2; D gene ambiguous. The germline V gene has CDR1 SGHDN and CDR2 FVKESK. This CDR3 comprises 15 residues. V dropped 6 bases and J dropped 4 bases, with 18 bases sitting between them. In DNA form, the CDR3 reads TGTGCCAGCAGTAAAGAACCCCTGGGCCCCTATGGCTACACCTTC. It encodes CASSKEPLGPYGYTF.

This clone turned up a few times. The chain combines TRBV24-1 with TRBJ2-7, with D perhaps matching TRBD1 (6 bases). Germline-derived CDR1 and CDR2 are KGHDR and SFDVKD. The CDR3 totals 15 residues. V gave up 3 bases and J gave up 2 bases, with 13 bases separating them. CDR3 loop: CATSDRSGATYEQYF. CDR3 in DNA: TGTGCCACCAGTGATCGATCAGGGGCTACCTACGAGCAGTACTTC.

This clone was picked up a small number of times. The rearrangement uses TRBV6-5 and TRBJ1-5; tentative D call: TRBD1 (6 bases). Trimming removed 2 bases at V and 7 bases at J, with 9 bases between. The CDR3 has 13 amino acids. The germline gives CDR1 MNHEY, CDR2 SVGAGI. The CDR3 region is CASSYTRGQPQHF. The CDR3 DNA follows: TGTGCCAGCAGTTACACAAGGGGGCAGCCCCAGCATTTT.

The V call is TRBV6-5, the J call TRBJ1-1; D is uncertain. CDR3 size: 15 residues. V dropped 5 bases and J dropped 3 bases, with 16 bases sitting between them. Germline V gene sequence: CDR1 MNHEY, CDR2 SVGAGI. CDR3 loop: CASSSRGGIYTEAFF. The CDR3 DNA sequence: TGTGCCAGCAGTAGCCGTGGAGGTATTTACACTGAAGCTTTCTTT.

The chain recombines TRBV5-1 with TRBJ2-1, with D unresolved. Trimming removed 1 base at V and 4 bases at J, with 9 bases between. Germline CDR1 and CDR2: SGHRS and YFSETQ. This CDR3 is built from 14 residues. DNA of the CDR3: TGCGCCAGCAGCTTGAGTCCGGCGTACAATGAGCAGTTCTTC. It yields the protein CASSLSPAYNEQFF.

CDR3 DNA: TGCGCCAGCAGCCAAGAACCACAGACCAGGGGGATCAACTATGGCTACACCTTC. Translating it yields CASSQEPQTRGINYGYTF. V usage is TRBV4-1 and J usage is TRBJ1-2; 7 bases are shared with TRBD1. V shed 0 bases and J 2 bases; nucleotides not matched to a gene: 12. In germline, CDR1 is MGHRA, CDR2 YSYEKL. This CDR3 comprises 18 residues.

The chain combines TRBV2 with TRBJ2-1, with 9 nucleotides matching TRBD1. CDR3 length equals 14 residues. From germline, CDR1 is SNHLY and CDR2 FYNNEI. Trimming took 6 bases from V and 13 from J; bases not matched to a gene: 13. CDR3 amino acids: CASRSERDRGDQFF. As DNA, the CDR3 is TGTGCCAGCAGAAGCGAGAGAGACAGGGGGGATCAGTTCTTC.

CDR3 loop: CASSIDRGGLVTGELFF. Written as DNA, the CDR3 is TGTGCCAGTAGTATAGACCGGGGAGGGCTTGTCACCGGGGAGCTGTTTTTT. V usage is TRBV19 and J usage is TRBJ2-2, with 7 bases that match TRBD2. The germline V gene encodes CDR1 LNHDA and CDR2 SQIVND (reference sequence). Losses at the gene ends were 0 bases for V and 4 bases for J; bases not matched to a gene: 8. The CDR3 consists of 17 residues.

This rearrangement joins TRBV29-1 to TRBJ1-2, with a weak D call TRBD1 (5 bases). The length of the CDR3 is 14 residues. Germline V lookup: CDR1 SQVTM, CDR2 ANQGSEA. The germline V and J ends were trimmed by 5 bases and 5 bases, with 18 bases remaining between them. CDR3 in DNA: TGCAGCGTTCGTCCCGGCCAGGGAGTGTATGGCTACACCTTC. It is translated as CSVRPGQGVYGYTF.